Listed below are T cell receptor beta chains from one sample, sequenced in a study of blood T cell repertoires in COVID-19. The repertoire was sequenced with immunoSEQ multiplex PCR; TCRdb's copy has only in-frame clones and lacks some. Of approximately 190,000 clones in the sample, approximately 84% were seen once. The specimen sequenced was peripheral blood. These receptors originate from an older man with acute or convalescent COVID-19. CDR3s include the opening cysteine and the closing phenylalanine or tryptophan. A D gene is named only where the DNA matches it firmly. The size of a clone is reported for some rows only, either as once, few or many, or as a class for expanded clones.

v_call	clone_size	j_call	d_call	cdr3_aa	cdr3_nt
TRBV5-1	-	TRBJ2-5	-	CASKEQTGQETQYF	TGCGCCAGCAAGGAACAGACAGGTCAAGAGACCCAGTACTTC
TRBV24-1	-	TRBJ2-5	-	CATSAFIRWTQETQYF	TGTGCCACCAGTGCCTTTATCCGATGGACTCAAGAGACCCAGTACTTC
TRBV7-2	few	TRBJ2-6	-	CASSPGGRGLLSGANVLTF	TGTGCCAGCAGCCCCGGAGGTCGGGGTCTACTCTCTGGGGCCAACGTCCTGACTTTC
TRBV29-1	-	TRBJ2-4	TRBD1	CSGKGQGGNIQYF	TGCAGCGGCAAGGGACAGGGCGGAAACATTCAGTACTTC
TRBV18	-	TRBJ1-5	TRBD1	CASSPAGPGGMSNQPQHF	TGTGCCAGCTCACCAGCGGGGCCAGGGGGCATGAGCAATCAGCCCCAGCATTTT
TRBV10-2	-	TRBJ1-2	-	CASSDPGRERDTF	TGCGCCAGCAGTGACCCCGGGAGGGAAAGGGACACCTTC
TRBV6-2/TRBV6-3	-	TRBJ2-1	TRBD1	CASSYSPTGRNEQFF	TGTGCCAGCAGTTACTCCCCGACAGGGCGAAATGAGCAGTTCTTC
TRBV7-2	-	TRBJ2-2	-	CASSLALTGELFF	TGTGCCAGCAGCTTAGCACTAACCGGGGAGCTGTTTTTT
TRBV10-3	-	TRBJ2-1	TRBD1	CAIRGTGARYNEQFF	TGTGCCATCAGGGGTACAGGGGCGAGGTACAATGAGCAGTTCTTC
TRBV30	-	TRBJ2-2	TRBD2	CAWSPGLVNTGELFF	TGTGCCTGGAGTCCGGGACTAGTGAACACCGGGGAGCTGTTTTTT
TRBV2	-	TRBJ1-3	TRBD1	CASDRQGLSGNTIYF	TGTGCCAGCGACAGACAGGGGTTATCGGGAAACACCATATATTTT
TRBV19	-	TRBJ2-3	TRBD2	CASSILAGGADTQYF	TGTGCCAGTAGTATTCTTGCGGGAGGGGCAGATACGCAGTATTTT
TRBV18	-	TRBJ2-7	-	CASSPGTGSPRPSGPPYEQYF	TGTGCCAGCTCGCCCGGGACAGGCAGCCCCCGTCCTAGCGGCCCCCCCTACGAGCAGTACTTC
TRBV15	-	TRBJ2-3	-	CATSSIQGIAQYF	TGTGCCACCAGCAGTATTCAGGGGATCGCGCAGTATTTT
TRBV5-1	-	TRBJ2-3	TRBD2	CASSLDFRTSDYTQYF	TGCGCCAGCAGCTTAGACTTTAGGACTAGCGACTATACGCAGTATTTT
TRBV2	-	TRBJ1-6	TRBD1	CASRGQSFNSPLHF	TGTGCCAGCAGGGGACAGTCTTTTAATTCACCCCTCCACTTT
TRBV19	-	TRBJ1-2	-	CASSWGGYGYTF	TGTGCCAGTAGTTGGGGGGGATATGGCTACACCTTC
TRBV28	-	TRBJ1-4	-	CASSPPPLNEKLFF	TGTGCCAGCAGCCCCCCACCCCTAAATGAAAAACTGTTTTTT
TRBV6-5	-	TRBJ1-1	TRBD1	CASKGGMNTEAFF	TGTGCCAGCAAAGGGGGCATGAACACTGAAGCTTTCTTT
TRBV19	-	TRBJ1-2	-	CASQVRDSLGYTF	TGTGCCAGTCAAGTCCGGGACTCTCTAGGCTACACCTTC
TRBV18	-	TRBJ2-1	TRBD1	CASSPLNRGDNEQFF	TGTGCCAGCTCACCATTGAACAGGGGGGACAATGAGCAGTTCTTC
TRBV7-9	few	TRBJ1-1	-	CASSTPGISSEAFF	TGTGCCAGCAGCACCCCAGGGATTTCCTCTGAAGCTTTCTTT
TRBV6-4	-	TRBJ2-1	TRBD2	CASSEESGSGNEQFF	TGTGCCAGCAGTGAGGAAAGCGGGAGCGGCAATGAGCAGTTCTTC
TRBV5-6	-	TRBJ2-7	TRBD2	CASSFGGLAGVGEQYF	TGTGCCAGCAGCTTTGGGGGACTAGCGGGAGTCGGCGAGCAGTACTTC
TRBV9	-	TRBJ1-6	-	CASSQDSRSPLHF	TGTGCCAGCAGCCAGGACAGTCGGTCACCCCTCCACTTT
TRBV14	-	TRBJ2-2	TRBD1	CASSPLLRVGGDTGELFF	TGTGCCAGCAGCCCCCTTCTTAGGGTAGGGGGCGACACCGGGGAGCTGTTTTTT
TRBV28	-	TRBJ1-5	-	CASSPPNQPQHF	TGTGCCAGCAGTCCCCCTAATCAGCCCCAGCATTTT
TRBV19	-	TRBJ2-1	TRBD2	CASSILGAGEANEQFF	TGTGCCAGTAGTATACTAGGAGCGGGAGAGGCCAATGAGCAGTTCTTC